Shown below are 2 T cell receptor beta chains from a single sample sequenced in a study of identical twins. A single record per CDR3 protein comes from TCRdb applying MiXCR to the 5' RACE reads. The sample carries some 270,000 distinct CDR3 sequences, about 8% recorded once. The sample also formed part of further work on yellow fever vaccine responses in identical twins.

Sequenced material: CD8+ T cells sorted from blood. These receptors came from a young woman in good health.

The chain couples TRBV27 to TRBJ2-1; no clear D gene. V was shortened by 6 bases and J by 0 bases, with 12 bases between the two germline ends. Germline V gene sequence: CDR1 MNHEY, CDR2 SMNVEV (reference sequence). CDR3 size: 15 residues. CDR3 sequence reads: CASSPSPSSYNEQFF. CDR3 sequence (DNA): TGTGCCAGCAGCCCCAGCCCCAGCTCCTACAATGAGCAGTTCTTC.

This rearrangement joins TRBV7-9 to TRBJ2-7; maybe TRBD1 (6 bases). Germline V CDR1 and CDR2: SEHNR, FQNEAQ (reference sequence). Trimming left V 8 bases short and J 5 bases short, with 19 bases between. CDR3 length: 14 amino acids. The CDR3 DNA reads TGTGCCAGCTCGCCAGGGGATAGGTATAACGAGCAGTACTTC. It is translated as CASSPGDRYNEQYF.